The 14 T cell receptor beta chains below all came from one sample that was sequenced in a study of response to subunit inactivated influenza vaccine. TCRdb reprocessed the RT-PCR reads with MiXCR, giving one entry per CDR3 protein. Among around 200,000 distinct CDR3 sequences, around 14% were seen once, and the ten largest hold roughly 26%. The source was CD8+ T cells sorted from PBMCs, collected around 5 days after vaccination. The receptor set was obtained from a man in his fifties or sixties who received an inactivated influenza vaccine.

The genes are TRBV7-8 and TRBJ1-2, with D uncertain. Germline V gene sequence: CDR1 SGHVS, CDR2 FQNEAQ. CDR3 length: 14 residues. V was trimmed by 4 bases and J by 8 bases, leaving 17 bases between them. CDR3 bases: TGTGCCAGCAGCTCTAAGTTGGGATCCGAAGGCTACACCTTC. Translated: CASSSKLGSEGYTF. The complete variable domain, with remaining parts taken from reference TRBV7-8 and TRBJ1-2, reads GAGVSQSPRYKVAKRGQDVALRCDPISGHVSLFWYQQALGQGPEFLTYFQNEAQLDKSGLPSDRFFAERPEGSVSTLKIQRTQQEDSAVYLCASSSKLGSEGYTFGSGTRLTVV.

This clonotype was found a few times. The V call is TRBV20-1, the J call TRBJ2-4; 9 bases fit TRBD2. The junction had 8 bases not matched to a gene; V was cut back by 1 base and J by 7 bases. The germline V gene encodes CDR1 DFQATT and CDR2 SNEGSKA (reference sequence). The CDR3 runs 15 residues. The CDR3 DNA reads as TGCAGTGCTAGAGGAAAGCGGGAGGTGGATAACATTCAGTACTTC. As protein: CSARGKREVDNIQYF.

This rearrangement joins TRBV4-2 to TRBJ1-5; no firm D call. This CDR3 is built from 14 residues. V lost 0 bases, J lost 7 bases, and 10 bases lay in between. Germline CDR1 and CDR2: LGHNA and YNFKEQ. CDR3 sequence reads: CASSQDRGNQPQHF. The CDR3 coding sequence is TGTGCCAGCAGCCAAGATCGCGGGAACCAGCCCCAGCATTTT.

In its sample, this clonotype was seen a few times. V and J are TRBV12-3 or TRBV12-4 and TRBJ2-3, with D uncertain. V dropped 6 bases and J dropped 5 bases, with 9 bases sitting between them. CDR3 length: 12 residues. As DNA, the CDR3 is TGTGCCAGCAGGCCGGCAAGAGATACGCAGTATTTT. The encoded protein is CASRPARDTQYF.

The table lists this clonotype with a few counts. The CDR3 loop reads CASSLGVGPAYEQYF. In DNA form, the CDR3 reads TGTGCCAGCAGTTTGGGGGTAGGTCCAGCCTACGAGCAGTACTTC. The chain links TRBV27 to TRBJ2-7, with D possibly being TRBD1 or TRBD2 (5 bases each). The V gene lost 3 bases and the J gene lost 2 bases, with 14 bases spanning the gap. CDR3 length: 15 residues. Germline V CDR1 and CDR2: MNHEY, SMNVEV (reference sequence).

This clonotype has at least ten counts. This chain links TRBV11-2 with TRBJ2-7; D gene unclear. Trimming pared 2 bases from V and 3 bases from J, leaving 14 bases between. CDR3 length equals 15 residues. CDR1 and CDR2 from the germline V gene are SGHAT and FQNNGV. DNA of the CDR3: TGTGCCAGCAGCTTAACCATGGGGTCCGTCTACGAGCAGTACTTC. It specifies CASSLTMGSVYEQYF.

Here the CDR3 DNA reads TGTGCCAGCAGTTATAGCCCCGCGTACTATGGCTACACCTTC. Protein sequence: CASSYSPAYYGYTF. The chain joins TRBV6-2 or TRBV6-3 to TRBJ1-2, with D unresolved. The V gene's germline CDR1 is MNHEY and CDR2 SVGEGT. The CDR3 spans 14 residues. The ends were cut back, 3 bases at V and 3 bases at J, with 11 bases in the middle.

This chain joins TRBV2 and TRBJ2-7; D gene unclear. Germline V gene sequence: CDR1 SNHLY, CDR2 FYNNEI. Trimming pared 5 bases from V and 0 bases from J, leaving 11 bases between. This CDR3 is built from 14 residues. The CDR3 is CASSSQSTSYEQYF. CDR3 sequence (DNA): TGTGCCAGCAGTTCCCAATCCACCTCCTACGAGCAGTACTTC.

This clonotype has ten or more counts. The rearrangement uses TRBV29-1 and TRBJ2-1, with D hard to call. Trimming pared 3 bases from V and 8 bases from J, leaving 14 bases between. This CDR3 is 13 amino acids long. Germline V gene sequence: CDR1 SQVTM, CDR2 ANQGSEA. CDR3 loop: CSVEIGRRYEQFF. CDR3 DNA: TGCAGCGTTGAGATCGGTAGGCGGTATGAGCAGTTCTTC.

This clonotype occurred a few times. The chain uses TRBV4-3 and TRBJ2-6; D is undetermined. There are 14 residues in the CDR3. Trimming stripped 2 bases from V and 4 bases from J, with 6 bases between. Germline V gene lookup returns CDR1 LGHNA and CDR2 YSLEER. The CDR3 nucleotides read TGCGCCAGCAGCCAACTTACAGGGGCCAACGTCCTGACTTTC. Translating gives CASSQLTGANVLTF.

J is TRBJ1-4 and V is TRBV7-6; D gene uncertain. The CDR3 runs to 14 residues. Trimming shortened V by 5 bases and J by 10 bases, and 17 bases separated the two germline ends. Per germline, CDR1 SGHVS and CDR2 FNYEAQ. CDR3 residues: CASSPSGSLGKLFF. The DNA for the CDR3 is TGTGCCAGCAGCCCTTCGGGCAGCTTAGGAAAACTGTTTTTT.

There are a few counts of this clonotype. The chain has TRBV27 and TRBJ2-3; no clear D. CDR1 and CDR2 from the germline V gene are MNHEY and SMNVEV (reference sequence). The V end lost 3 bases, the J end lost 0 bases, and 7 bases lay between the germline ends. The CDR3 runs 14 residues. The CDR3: CASSFGWSTDTQYF. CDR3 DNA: TGTGCCAGCAGTTTTGGGTGGAGCACAGATACGCAGTATTTT.

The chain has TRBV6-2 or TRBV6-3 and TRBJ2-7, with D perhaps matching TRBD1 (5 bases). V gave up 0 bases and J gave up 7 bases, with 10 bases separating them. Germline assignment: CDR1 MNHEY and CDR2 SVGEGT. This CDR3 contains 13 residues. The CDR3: CASSYSPGREQYF. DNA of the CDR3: TGTGCCAGCAGTTACTCCCCAGGGCGTGAGCAGTACTTC.

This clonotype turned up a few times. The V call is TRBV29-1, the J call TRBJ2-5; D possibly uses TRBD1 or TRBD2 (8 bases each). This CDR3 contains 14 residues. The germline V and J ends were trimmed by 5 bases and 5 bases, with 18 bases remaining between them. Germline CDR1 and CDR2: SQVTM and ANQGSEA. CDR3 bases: TGCAGCGTTCACGGACAGGGCGGGGGGGAGACCCAGTACTTC. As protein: CSVHGQGGGETQYF.